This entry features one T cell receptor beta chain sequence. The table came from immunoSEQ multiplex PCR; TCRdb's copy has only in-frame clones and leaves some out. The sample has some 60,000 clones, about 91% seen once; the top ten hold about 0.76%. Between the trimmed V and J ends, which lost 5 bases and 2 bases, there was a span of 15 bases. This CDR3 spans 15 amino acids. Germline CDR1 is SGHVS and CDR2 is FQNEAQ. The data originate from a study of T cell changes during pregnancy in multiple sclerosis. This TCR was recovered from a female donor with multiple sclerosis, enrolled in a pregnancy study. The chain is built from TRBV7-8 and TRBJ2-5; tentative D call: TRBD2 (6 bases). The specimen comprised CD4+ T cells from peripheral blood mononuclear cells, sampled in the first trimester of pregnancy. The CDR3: CASSLEAGPQETQYF. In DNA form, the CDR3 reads TGTGCCAGCAGCCTCGAGGCGGGACCTCAAGAGACCCAGTACTTC.